This record concerns one TCR beta chain sequence. The data originate from a study of T cell responses to AZD1222 COVID-19 vaccine. Profiled with immunoSEQ multiplex PCR; TCRdb holds only in-frame clones, not every one. The sample shows about 200,000 clones, around 90% of them seen only once. The V end lost 5 bases, the J end lost 8 bases, and 12 bases lay between the germline ends. The CDR3 consists of 12 residues. This sequence joins TRBV12-3 or TRBV12-4 and TRBJ1-1, with D uncertain. This clonotype was obtained from an adult in good health. This sample comprised peripheral blood, obtained on day 0 of AZD1222 vaccination. CDR3 sequence (DNA): TGTGCCAGCAGTCTTGTCGCGAGCGAAGCTTTCTTT. Protein: CASSLVASEAFF.